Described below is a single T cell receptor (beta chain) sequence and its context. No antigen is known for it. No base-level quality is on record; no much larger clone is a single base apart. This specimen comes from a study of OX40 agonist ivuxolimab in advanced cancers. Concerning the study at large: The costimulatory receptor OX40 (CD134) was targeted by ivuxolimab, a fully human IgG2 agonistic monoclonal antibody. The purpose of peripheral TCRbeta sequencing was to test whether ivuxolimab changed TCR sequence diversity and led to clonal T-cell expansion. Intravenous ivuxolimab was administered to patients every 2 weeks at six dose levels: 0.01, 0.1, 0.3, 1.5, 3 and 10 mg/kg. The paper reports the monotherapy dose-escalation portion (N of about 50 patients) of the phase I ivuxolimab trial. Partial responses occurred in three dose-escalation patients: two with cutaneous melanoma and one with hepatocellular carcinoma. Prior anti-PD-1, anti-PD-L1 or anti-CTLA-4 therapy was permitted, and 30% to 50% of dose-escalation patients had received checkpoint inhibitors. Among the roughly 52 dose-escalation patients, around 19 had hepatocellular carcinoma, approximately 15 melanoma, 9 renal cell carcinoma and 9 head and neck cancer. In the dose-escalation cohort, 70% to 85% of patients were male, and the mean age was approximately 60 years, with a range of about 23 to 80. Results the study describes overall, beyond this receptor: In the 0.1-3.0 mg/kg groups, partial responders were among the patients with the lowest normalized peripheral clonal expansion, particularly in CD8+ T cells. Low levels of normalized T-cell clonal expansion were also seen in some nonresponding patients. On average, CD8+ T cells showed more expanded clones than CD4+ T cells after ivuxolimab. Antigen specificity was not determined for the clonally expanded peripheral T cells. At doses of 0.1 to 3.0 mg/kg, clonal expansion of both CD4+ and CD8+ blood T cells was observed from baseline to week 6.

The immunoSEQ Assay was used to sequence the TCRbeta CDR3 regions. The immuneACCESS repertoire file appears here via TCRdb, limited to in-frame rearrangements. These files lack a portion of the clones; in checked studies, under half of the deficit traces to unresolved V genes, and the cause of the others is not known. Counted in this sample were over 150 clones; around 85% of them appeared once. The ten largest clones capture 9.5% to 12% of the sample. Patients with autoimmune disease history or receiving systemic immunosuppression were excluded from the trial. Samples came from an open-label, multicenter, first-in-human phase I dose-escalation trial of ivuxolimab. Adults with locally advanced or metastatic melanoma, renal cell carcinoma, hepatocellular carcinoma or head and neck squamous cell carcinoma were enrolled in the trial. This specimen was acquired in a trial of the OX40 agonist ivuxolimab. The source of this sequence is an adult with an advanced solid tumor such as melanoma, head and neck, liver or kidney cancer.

The encoded CDR3 is CATSRPSSGRGRETQYF. The DNA is TGTGCCACCAGCAGACCGTCTAGCGGGAGGGGAAGAGAGACCCAGTACTTC. The chain was built from TRBV15 and TRBJ2-5; TRBD2 matches 12 bases in the middle. The CDR3 goes from the cysteine to the phenylalanine over 17 residues. Only the CDR3 part of the read is kept: 51 bases, read in frame from the first base. Per the germline V gene (reference sequence), LNHNV is the CDR1 and YYDKDF is the CDR2. V is cut back by 2 bases and J by 4 bases, with 8 bases in the junction unmatched.